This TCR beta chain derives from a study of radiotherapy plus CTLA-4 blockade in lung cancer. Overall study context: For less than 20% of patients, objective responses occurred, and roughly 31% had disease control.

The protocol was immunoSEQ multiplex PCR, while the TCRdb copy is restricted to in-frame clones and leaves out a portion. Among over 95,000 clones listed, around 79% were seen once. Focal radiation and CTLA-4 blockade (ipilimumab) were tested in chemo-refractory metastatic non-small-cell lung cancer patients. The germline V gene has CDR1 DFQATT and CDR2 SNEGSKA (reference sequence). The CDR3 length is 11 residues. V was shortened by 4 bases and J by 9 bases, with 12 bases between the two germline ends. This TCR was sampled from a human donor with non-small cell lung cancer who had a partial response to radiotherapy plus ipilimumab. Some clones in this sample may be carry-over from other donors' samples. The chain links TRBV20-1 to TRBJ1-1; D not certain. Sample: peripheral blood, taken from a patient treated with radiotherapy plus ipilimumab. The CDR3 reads CSATYGFKAFF. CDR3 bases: TGCAGTGCTACATACGGGTTTAAAGCTTTCTTT.